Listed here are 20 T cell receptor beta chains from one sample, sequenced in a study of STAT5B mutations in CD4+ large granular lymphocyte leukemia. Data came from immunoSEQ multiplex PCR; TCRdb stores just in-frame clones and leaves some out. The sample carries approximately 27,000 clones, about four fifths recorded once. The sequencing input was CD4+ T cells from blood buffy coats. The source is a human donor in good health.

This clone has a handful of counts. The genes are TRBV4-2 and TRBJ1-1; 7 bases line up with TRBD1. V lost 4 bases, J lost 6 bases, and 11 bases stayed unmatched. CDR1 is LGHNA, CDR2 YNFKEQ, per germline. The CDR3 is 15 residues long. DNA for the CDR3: TGTGCCAGCAGCCTGGACTTCGGGCAGGGGGCTGAAGCTTTCTTT. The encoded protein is CASSLDFGQGAEAFF.

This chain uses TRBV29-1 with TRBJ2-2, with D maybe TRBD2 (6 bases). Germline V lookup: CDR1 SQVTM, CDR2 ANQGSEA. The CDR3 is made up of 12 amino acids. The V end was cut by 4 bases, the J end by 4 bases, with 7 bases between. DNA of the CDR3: TGCAGCGTTGTGCGGGGCACCGGGGAGCTGTTTTTT. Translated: CSVVRGTGELFF.

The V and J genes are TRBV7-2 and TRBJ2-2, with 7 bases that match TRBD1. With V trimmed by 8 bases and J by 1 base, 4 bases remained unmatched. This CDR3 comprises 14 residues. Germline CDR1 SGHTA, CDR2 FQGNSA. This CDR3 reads CASRPGGNTGELFF. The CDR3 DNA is TGTGCCAGCCGACCAGGGGGGAACACCGGGGAGCTGTTTTTT. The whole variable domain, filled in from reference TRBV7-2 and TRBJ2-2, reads GAGVSQSPSNKVTEKGKDVELRCDPISGHTALYWYRQSLGQGLEFLIYFQGNSAPDKSGLPSDRFSAERTGGSVSTLTIQRTQQEDSAVYLCASRPGGNTGELFFGEGSRLTVL.

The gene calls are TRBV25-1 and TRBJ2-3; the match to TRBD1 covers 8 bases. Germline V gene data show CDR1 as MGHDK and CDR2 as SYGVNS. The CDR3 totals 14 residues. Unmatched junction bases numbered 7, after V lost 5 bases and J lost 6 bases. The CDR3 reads CASSSTGGVDTQYF. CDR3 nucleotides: TGTGCCAGCAGTTCAACAGGGGGTGTGGATACGCAGTATTTT.

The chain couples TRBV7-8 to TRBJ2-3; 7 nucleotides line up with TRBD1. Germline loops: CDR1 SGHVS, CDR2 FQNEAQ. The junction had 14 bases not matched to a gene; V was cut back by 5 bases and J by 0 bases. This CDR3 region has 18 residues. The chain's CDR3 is CASSPGWGQILSTDTQYF. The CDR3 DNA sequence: TGTGCCAGCAGCCCCGGCTGGGGACAGATCCTTAGCACAGATACGCAGTATTTT.

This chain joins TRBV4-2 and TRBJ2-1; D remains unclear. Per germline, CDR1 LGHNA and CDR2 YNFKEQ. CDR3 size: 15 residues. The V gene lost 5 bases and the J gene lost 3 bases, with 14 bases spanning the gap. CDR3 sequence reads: CASSSQVGYYNEQFF. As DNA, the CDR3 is TGTGCCAGCAGCTCCCAAGTCGGATACTACAATGAGCAGTTCTTC.

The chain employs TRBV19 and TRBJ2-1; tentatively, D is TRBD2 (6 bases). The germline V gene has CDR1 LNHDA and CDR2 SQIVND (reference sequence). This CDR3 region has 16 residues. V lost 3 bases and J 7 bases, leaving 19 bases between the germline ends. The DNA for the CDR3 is TGTGCCAGTAGTATCCGCTTCCGCGGGGTGGGGAATGAGCAGTTCTTC. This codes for CASSIRFRGVGNEQFF.

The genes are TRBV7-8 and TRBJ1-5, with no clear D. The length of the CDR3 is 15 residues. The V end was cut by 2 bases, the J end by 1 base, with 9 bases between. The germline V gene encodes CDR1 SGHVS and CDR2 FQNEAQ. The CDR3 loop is CASSLRVGSNQPQHF. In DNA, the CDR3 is TGTGCCAGCAGCTTAAGGGTGGGGAGCAATCAGCCCCAGCATTTT.

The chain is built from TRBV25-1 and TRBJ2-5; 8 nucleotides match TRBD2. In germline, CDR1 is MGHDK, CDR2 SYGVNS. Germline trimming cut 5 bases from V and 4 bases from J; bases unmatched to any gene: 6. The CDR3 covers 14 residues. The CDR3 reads CASSSSLAGETQYF. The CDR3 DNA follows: TGTGCCAGCAGTTCAAGCCTAGCGGGAGAGACCCAGTACTTC.

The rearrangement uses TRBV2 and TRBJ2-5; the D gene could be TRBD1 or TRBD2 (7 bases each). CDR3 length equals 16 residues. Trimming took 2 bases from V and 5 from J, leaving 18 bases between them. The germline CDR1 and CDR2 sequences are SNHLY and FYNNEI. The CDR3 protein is CASSELGRARGETQYF. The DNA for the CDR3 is TGTGCCAGCAGTGAATTGGGGAGGGCCAGGGGGGAGACCCAGTACTTC.

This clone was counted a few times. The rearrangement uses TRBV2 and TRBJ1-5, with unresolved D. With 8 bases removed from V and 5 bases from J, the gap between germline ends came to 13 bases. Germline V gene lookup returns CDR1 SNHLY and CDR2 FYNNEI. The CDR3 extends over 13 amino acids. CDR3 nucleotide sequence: TGTGCCAGCTCCTTGCTATGGGATCAGCCCCAGCATTTT. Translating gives CASSLLWDQPQHF.

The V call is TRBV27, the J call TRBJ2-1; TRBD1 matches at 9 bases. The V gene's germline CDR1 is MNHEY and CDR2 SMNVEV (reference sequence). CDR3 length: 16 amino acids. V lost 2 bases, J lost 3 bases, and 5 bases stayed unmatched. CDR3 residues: CASSLVGTGFYNEQFF. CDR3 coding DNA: TGTGCCAGCAGTTTAGTAGGGACAGGGTTCTACAATGAGCAGTTCTTC.

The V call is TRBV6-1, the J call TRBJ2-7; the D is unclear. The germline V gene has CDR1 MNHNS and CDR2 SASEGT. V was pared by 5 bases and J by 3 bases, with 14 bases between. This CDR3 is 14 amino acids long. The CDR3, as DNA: TGTGCCAGCAGTCGTGGTCCACTGGGCTACGAGCAGTACGTC. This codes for CASSRGPLGYEQYV.

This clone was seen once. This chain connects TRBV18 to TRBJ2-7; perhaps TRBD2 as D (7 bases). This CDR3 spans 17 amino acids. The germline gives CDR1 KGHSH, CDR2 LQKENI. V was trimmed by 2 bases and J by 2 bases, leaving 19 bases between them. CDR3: CASSPSAGALGTYEQYV. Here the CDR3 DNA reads TGTGCCAGCTCACCATCTGCGGGGGCCCTTGGTACCTACGAGCAGTACGTC.

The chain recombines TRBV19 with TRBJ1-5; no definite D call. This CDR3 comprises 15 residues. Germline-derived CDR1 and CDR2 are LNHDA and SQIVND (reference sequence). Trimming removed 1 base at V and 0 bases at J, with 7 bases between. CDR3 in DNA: TGTGCCAGTAGTATAGTAAGGCCTAGCAATCAGCCCCAGCATTTT. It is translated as CASSIVRPSNQPQHF.

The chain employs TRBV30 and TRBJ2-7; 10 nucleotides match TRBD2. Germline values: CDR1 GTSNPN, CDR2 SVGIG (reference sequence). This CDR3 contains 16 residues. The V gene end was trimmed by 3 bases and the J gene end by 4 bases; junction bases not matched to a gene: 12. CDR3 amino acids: CAWSRLGAGGPYEQYF. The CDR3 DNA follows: TGTGCCTGGAGCCGCCTGGGAGCGGGAGGGCCTTACGAGCAGTACTTC. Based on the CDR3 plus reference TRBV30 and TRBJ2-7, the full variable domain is SQTIHQWPATLVQPVGSPLSLECTVEGTSNPNLYWYRQAAGRGLQLLFYSVGIGQISSEVPQNLSASRPQDRQFILSSKKLLLSDSGFYLCAWSRLGAGGPYEQYFGPGTRLTVT.

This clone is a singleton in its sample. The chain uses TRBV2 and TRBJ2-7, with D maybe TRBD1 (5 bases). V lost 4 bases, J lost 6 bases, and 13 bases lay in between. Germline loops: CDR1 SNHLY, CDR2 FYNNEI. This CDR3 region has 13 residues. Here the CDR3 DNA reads TGTGCCAGCAGTGCTTTTGACAGAGGCGAGCAGTACTTC. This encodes CASSAFDRGEQYF. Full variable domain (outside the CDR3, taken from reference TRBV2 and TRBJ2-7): EPEVTQTPSHQVTQMGQEVILRCVPISNHLYFYWYRQILGQKVEFLVSFYNNEISEKSEIFDDQFSVERPDGSNFTLKIRSTKLEDSAMYFCASSAFDRGEQYFGPGTRLTVT.

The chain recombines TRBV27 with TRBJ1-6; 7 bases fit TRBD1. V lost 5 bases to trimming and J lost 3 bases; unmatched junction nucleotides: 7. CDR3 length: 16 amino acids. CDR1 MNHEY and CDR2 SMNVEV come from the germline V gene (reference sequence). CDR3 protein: CASSRDSLLYNSPLHF. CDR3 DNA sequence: TGTGCCAGCAGTCGGGACAGCTTACTCTATAATTCACCCCTCCACTTT.

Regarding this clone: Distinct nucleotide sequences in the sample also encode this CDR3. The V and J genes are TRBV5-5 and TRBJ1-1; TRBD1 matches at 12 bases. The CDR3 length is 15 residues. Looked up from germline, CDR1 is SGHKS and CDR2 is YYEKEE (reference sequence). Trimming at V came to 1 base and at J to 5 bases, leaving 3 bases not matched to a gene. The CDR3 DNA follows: TGTGCCAGCAGCTTGCCGGGACAGGGGGCAACTGAAGCTTTCTTT. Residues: CASSLPGQGATEAFF.

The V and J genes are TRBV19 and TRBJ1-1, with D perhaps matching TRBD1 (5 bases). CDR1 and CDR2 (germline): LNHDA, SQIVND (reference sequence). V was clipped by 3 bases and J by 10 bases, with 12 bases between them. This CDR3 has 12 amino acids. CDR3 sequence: CASSIVAGLAFF. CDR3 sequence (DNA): TGTGCCAGTAGTATTGTCGCAGGGTTAGCTTTCTTT.